This T cell receptor (beta chain) is from a study of cytomegalovirus exposure and HLA in healthy donors. Study summary: Out of 150 million to 200 million T cells, an earlier analysis found roughly 110 million unique TCR beta sequences in total.

The PCR was carried out with 60 Vbeta primers and 13 Jbeta primers. Data came from immunoSEQ multiplex PCR; TCRdb stores just in-frame clones and leaves some out. The data contain roughly 180,000 clones, around four fifths of them singletons. The TCR comes from a man aged 30-40 years in good health and CMV-seronegative. The specimen sequenced was PBMCs.

This chain's CDR3 is CASSLDPGSGNTIYF. The CDR3, as DNA: TGTGCCAGCAGCTTAGATCCGGGCTCTGGAAACACCATATATTTT. This chain connects TRBV7-2 to TRBJ1-3, with D uncertain. Looked up from germline, CDR1 is SGHTA and CDR2 is FQGNSA. The V end was cut by 1 base, the J end by 0 bases, with 7 bases between. This CDR3 region has 15 residues.